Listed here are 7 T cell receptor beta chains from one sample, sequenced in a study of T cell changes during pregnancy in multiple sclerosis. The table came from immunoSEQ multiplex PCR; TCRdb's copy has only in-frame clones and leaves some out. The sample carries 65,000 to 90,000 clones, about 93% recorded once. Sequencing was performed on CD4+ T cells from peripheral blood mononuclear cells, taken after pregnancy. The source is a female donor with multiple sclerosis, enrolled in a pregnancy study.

The CDR3 coding sequence is TGTGCCAGCAGCGTAGGCCCCCAGGCCCTCCAAGAGACCCAGTACTTC. Translating gives CASSVGPQALQETQYF. The V call is TRBV9, the J call TRBJ2-5; D is ambiguous. The CDR3 covers 16 residues. V lost 0 bases and J lost 1, with 13 bases in between. The germline V gene encodes CDR1 SGDLS and CDR2 YYNGEE. Filled out from reference TRBV9 and TRBJ2-5, the complete variable domain reads DSGVTQTPKHLITATGQRVTLRCSPRSGDLSVYWYQQSLDQGLQFLIQYYNGEERAKGNILERFSAQQFPDLHSELNLSSLELGDSALYFCASSVGPQALQETQYFGPGTRLLVL.

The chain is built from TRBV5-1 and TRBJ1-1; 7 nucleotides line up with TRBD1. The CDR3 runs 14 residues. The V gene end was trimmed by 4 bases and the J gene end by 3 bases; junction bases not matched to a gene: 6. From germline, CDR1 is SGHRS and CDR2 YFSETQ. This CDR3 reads CASSIMTGYTEAFF. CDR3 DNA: TGCGCCAGCAGCATCATGACAGGGTACACTGAAGCTTTCTTT.

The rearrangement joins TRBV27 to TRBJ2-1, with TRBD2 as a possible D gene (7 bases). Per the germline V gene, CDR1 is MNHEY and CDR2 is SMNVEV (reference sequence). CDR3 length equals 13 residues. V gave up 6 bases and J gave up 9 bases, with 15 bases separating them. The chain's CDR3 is CASRPGGQGEQFF. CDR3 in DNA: TGTGCCAGCAGACCCGGGGGGCAGGGTGAGCAGTTCTTC.

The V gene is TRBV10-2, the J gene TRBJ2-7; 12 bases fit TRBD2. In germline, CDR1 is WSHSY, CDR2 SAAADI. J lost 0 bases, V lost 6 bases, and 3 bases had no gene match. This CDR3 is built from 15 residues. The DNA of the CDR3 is TGCGCCAGCAGCCAGGGACTAGCGGGCTCCTACGAGCAGTACTTC. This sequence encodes CASSQGLAGSYEQYF.

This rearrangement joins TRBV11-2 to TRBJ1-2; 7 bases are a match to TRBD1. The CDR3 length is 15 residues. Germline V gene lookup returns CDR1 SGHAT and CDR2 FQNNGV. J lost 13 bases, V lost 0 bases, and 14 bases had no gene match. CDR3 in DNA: TGTGCCAGCAGCTTAGAGGGGGCAGGGGGAGTGGACGGCACCTTC. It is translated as CASSLEGAGGVDGTF.

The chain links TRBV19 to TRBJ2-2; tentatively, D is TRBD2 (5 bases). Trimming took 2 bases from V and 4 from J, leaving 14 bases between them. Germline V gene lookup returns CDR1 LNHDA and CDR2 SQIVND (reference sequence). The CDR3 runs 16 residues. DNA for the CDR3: TGTGCCAGTAGTATACGGGGTCGCGCTCTCACCGGGGAGCTGTTTTTT. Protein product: CASSIRGRALTGELFF.

The CDR3, as DNA: TGTGCCATCAGTGAGGTTTTGAGCTACGAGCAGTACTTC. This encodes CAISEVLSYEQYF. The chain is built from TRBV10-3 and TRBJ2-7, with D unclear. The CDR3 sequence is 13 residues long. Germline V gene data show CDR1 as ENHRY and CDR2 as SYGVKD. Trimming stripped 2 bases from V and 3 bases from J, with 8 bases between.